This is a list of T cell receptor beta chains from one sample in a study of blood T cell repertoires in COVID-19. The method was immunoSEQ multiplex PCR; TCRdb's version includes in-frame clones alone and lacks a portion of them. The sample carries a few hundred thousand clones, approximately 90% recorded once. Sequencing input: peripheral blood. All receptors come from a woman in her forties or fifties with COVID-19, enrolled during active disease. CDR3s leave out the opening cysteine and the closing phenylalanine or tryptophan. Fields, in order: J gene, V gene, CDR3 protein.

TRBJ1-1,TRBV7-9,ASSLETEVAEAF
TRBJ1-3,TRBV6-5,ASRASSGNTIY
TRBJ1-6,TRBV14,ASSQETQGRSPLH
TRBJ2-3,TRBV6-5,ASTLRGSTDTQY
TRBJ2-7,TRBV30,AWSAGNEQY
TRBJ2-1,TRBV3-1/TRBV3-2,ASSQVQGGNEQF
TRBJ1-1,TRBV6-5,ASSLMIGGNTEAF
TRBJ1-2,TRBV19,ASSIEITGNGYT
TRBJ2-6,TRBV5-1,ASSPLGTAYSGANVLT
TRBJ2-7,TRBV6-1,ASSDDRGSPPGEQY
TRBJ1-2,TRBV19,ASRGQSANYGYT
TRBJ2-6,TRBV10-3,AIRGGGLSGANVLT
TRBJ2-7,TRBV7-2,ASSRSPGLAAHEQY
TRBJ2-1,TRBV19,ASSLQGPGYNEQF